Presented here are 31 T cell receptor beta chains from one specimen sequenced in a study of T-cell memory formation after mild COVID-19 (dated by TCRdb to the early 2020s). The library was made by 5' RACE. This sample was sequenced with an Illumina NovaSeq 6000. TCRdb cleaned the public reads at Q25 with fastp, built clones with MiXCR and kept in-frame beta chains. For every CDR3 protein sequence, its rows merge into one entry that carries the most common genes and DNA. The sample table records 340,000 or so distinct CDR3 sequences; under 15% of these occur just once. The ten largest make up about a fifth of the sample. The specimen was PBMCs or a T cell subset sorted from them (not recorded which). These receptors were collected from a man aged 18 to 30 who had mild COVID-19 (a few samples of this study predate the infection). The sample titles of this study are shuffled in the database, so cell type and time point are left out; the donor was told from shared clones.

A few counts support this clonotype. The gene calls are TRBV20-1 and TRBJ1-2; possibly TRBD1 for D (6 bases). Trimming pared 5 bases from V and 8 bases from J, leaving 15 bases between. In germline, CDR1 is DFQATT, CDR2 SNEGSKA (reference sequence). This CDR3 has 12 amino acids. The CDR3 DNA reads as TGCAGTGCTCCCACAGGGACCGGGGGCTACACCTTC. Its translation: CSAPTGTGGYTF.

The V and J genes are TRBV20-1 and TRBJ2-5; D is uncertain. Germline CDR1 DFQATT, CDR2 SNEGSKA (reference sequence). V was trimmed by 1 base and J by 4 bases, leaving 4 bases between them. The CDR3 has 11 amino acids. CDR3 DNA: TGCAGTGCTAGAGCATTAGAGACCCAGTACTTC. Protein: CSARALETQYF.

This clonotype was observed a handful of times. J is TRBJ2-1 and V is TRBV7-9; 8 positions match TRBD2. The CDR3 is 16 amino acids. Trimming cost V 0 bases and J 7 bases; bases outside gene matches: 8. Germline V gene lookup returns CDR1 SEHNR and CDR2 FQNEAQ (reference sequence). The CDR3 nucleotides are TGTGCCAGCAGCTTAGCAGCGGGGGAGTCGGGAAATGAGCAGTTCTTC. This gives the protein CASSLAAGESGNEQFF.

V is TRBV4-1 and J is TRBJ2-2; tentative D call: TRBD2 (6 bases). Trimming left V 7 bases short and J 5 bases short, with 14 bases between. Germline CDR1 is MGHRA and CDR2 is YSYEKL. The CDR3 is 14 residues long. CDR3 bases: TGCGCCAGCAATGGGCCCGGAGGGACCGGGGAGCTGTTTTTT. Protein product: CASNGPGGTGELFF.

This clonotype was detected a few times. The chain uses TRBV7-9 and TRBJ1-1, with 8 bases aligning to TRBD1. This CDR3 spans 14 amino acids. After removal of 4 bases from V and 4 bases from J, the junction contained 5 bases not matched to a gene. Germline values: CDR1 SEHNR, CDR2 FQNEAQ (reference sequence). CDR3 coding DNA: TGTGCCAGCAGCTCGACAGGGGCTATCACTGAAGCTTTCTTT. Protein sequence: CASSSTGAITEAFF.

This clonotype was observed a few times. The CDR3 is CASSFGTGGHVEQYF. CDR3 bases: TGTGCCAGCAGCTTTGGGACAGGGGGCCACGTCGAGCAGTACTTC. The chain recombines TRBV13 with TRBJ2-7; TRBD1 matches at 12 bases. The germline V gene encodes CDR1 PRHDT and CDR2 FYEKMQ (reference sequence). The CDR3 runs to 15 residues. The trim removed 3 bases at V and 6 bases at J, leaving 6 bases unmatched.

This clonotype was counted ten times or more. The gene calls are TRBV6-5 and TRBJ1-6; D is undetermined. The CDR3 spans 14 residues. The V gene's germline CDR1 is MNHEY and CDR2 SVGAGI. Trimming pared 5 bases from V and 10 bases from J, leaving 15 bases between. The CDR3 region is CASSREARWSPLHF. In DNA, the CDR3 is TGTGCCAGCAGTCGAGAGGCCCGCTGGTCACCCCTCCACTTT.

The chain is built from TRBV7-9 and TRBJ1-4; D remains unclear. Germline V gene data show CDR1 as SEHNR and CDR2 as FQNEAQ (reference sequence). Trimming cost V 5 bases and J 7 bases, with 8 bases left between them. This CDR3 comprises 12 residues. This CDR3 is CASSPAGEKLFF. CDR3 nucleotide sequence: TGTGCCAGCAGCCCCGCGGGTGAAAAACTGTTTTTT.

This clonotype was counted only a few times. This chain uses TRBV20-1 with TRBJ2-7, with no clear D. The germline V and J ends were trimmed by 0 bases and 0 bases, with 6 bases remaining between them. Germline V gene data show CDR1 as DFQATT and CDR2 as SNEGSKA (reference sequence). The CDR3 runs 13 residues. DNA of the CDR3: TGCAGTGCTAGAGAAGTCAGCTCCTACGAGCAGTACTTC. As protein: CSAREVSSYEQYF.

The sample holds a few counts of this clonotype. The CDR3 loop is CASSPLHLPQETQYF. DNA for the CDR3: TGTGCCAGCAGCCCGTTGCACCTCCCCCAAGAGACCCAGTACTTC. The chain uses TRBV7-6 and TRBJ2-5; D is uncertain. The V and J ends lost 5 bases and 1 base respectively, with 14 bases between them. The CDR3 contains 15 residues. The germline V gene has CDR1 SGHVS and CDR2 FNYEAQ.

At least ten counts were recorded for this clonotype. This chain uses TRBV4-1 with TRBJ2-7; tentatively, D is TRBD1 (5 bases). The CDR3 runs 15 residues. The germline V and J ends were trimmed by 0 bases and 4 bases, with 13 bases remaining between them. CDR1 and CDR2 (germline): MGHRA, YSYEKL. The CDR3 DNA reads as TGCGCCAGCAGCCAAGAAAGGGGCGGATTATACGAGCAGTACTTC. Protein sequence: CASSQERGGLYEQYF.

The chain links TRBV2 to TRBJ2-7; tentatively, D is TRBD1 (5 bases). This CDR3 has 13 amino acids. Germline assignment: CDR1 SNHLY and CDR2 FYNNEI. V gave up 6 bases and J gave up 1 base, with 10 bases separating them. CDR3 region: CASRPRVSYEQYF. Here the CDR3 DNA reads TGTGCCAGCAGGCCCAGGGTTTCCTACGAGCAGTACTTC.

The chain couples TRBV20-1 to TRBJ2-3; 12 bases are a match to TRBD2. In germline, CDR1 is DFQATT, CDR2 SNEGSKA (reference sequence). The CDR3 has 14 residues. V trimming: 4 bases; J trimming: 5 bases; junction bases outside the gene matches: 4. CDR3 amino acids: CSATLAGGVDTQYF. The CDR3 nucleotides read TGCAGTGCTACACTAGCGGGGGGTGTAGATACGCAGTATTTT.

The table lists this clonotype with a few counts. The CDR3 sequence: CASGGTTREKLFF. Written as DNA, the CDR3 is TGTGCCAGCGGCGGGACCACGAGGGAAAAACTGTTTTTT. The chain links TRBV6-5 to TRBJ1-4; D may be TRBD1 (5 bases). V was trimmed by 8 bases and J by 8 bases, leaving 15 bases between them. Looked up from germline, CDR1 is MNHEY and CDR2 is SVGAGI. This CDR3 region has 13 residues.

The rearrangement uses TRBV7-9 and TRBJ2-1; either TRBD1 or TRBD2 may supply D (5 bases each). Trimming pared 6 bases from V and 0 bases from J, leaving 15 bases between. The CDR3 has 16 residues. Germline assignment: CDR1 SEHNR and CDR2 FQNEAQ (reference sequence). The CDR3 coding sequence is TGTGCCAGCAGTTCAACGGGGCCAAGCTCCTACAATGAGCAGTTCTTC. It specifies CASSSTGPSSYNEQFF. Full variable domain (outside the CDR3, taken from reference TRBV7-9 and TRBJ2-1): DTGVSQNPRHKITKRGQNVTFRCDPISEHNRLYWYRQTLGQGPEFLTYFQNEAQLEKSRLLSDRFSAERPKGSFSTLEIQRTEQGDSAMYLCASSSTGPSSYNEQFFGPGTRLTVL.

This clonotype appeared a few times. The chain joins TRBV9 to TRBJ2-7, with TRBD2 as a possible D gene (5 bases). V was shortened by 4 bases and J by 3 bases, with 14 bases between the two germline ends. The CDR3 spans 14 residues. Germline CDR1 and CDR2: SGDLS and YYNGEE. The DNA for the CDR3 is TGTGCCAGCAGCCCCCAAAGCGGAGTCTACGAGCAGTACTTC. The encoded protein is CASSPQSGVYEQYF. The full variable domain, its missing parts supplied by reference TRBV9 and TRBJ2-7, is DSGVTQTPKHLITATGQRVTLRCSPRSGDLSVYWYQQSLDQGLQFLIQYYNGEERAKGNILERFSAQQFPDLHSELNLSSLELGDSALYFCASSPQSGVYEQYFGPGTRLTVT.

The chain has TRBV4-1 and TRBJ1-1, with D possibly matching TRBD1 (5 bases). V lost 0 bases and J lost 4, with 18 bases in between. Germline V gives CDR1 MGHRA, CDR2 YSYEKL. The CDR3 sequence is 17 residues long. This chain's CDR3 is CASSQEVLPPGSTEAFF. The CDR3 nucleotides are TGCGCCAGCAGCCAAGAAGTCCTTCCACCAGGGTCCACTGAAGCTTTCTTT.

This clonotype was counted a few times. The genes are TRBV3-1 and TRBJ1-1; unclear D gene. CDR3 length: 13 amino acids. Germline V CDR1 and CDR2: LGHDT, YNNKEL (reference sequence). Trimming pared 3 bases from V and 4 bases from J, leaving 9 bases between. The CDR3, as DNA: TGTGCCAGCAGCCATCTAACACCCACTGAAGCTTTCTTT. Protein sequence: CASSHLTPTEAFF.

This clonotype has just a few counts. The chain joins TRBV12-3 or TRBV12-4 to TRBJ2-1; D ambiguous. Trimming stripped 7 bases from V and 5 bases from J, with 12 bases between. The CDR3 covers 13 residues. CDR3 DNA: TGTGCCAGCAACCAAGCTGCGGACAATGAGCAGTTCTTC. It encodes CASNQAADNEQFF.

V is TRBV9 and J is TRBJ2-7; 12 bases align to TRBD1. J was trimmed by 5 bases and V by 4 bases; bases with no gene match: 7. The CDR3 length is 15 residues. From germline, CDR1 is SGDLS and CDR2 YYNGEE. In DNA form, the CDR3 reads TGTGCCAGCAGCTTCGGGGACAGGGGGCCCCACGAGCAGTACTTC. Its translation is CASSFGDRGPHEQYF. The full variable domain, completed using reference TRBV9 and TRBJ2-7, is DSGVTQTPKHLITATGQRVTLRCSPRSGDLSVYWYQQSLDQGLQFLIQYYNGEERAKGNILERFSAQQFPDLHSELNLSSLELGDSALYFCASSFGDRGPHEQYFGPGTRLTVT.

This sequence joins TRBV4-3 and TRBJ1-2, with TRBD1 as a possible D gene (6 bases). The CDR3 is 13 amino acids. V was pared by 3 bases and J by 6 bases, with 11 bases between. The germline V gene encodes CDR1 LGHNA and CDR2 YSLEER. The CDR3 DNA sequence: TGCGCCAGCAGCCATCCGAAGGGGGATGGCTACACCTTC. Translated: CASSHPKGDGYTF.

This clonotype was counted between two and nine times. The rearrangement uses TRBV23-1 and TRBJ2-5, with D perhaps given as TRBD1 or TRBD2 (6 bases each). TRBV23-1 is assigned to the ORF class and has an uncertain function. The V end lost 2 bases, the J end lost 1 base, and 17 bases lay between the germline ends. This CDR3 has 17 amino acids. The CDR3 DNA reads as TGCGCCAGCAGTCAAGATGATGGGGGGCGTCCCCAAGAGACCCAGTACTTC. Translation: CASSQDDGGRPQETQYF.

This clonotype was detected a few times. The chain links TRBV5-1 to TRBJ2-3, with D possibly TRBD1 on 5 matching bases. The germline CDR1 and CDR2 sequences are SGHRS and YFSETQ. Trimming took 0 bases from V and 2 from J, leaving 7 bases between them. This CDR3 region has 14 residues. The CDR3 DNA is TGCGCCAGCAGCTTGGGGACACCCACAGATACGCAGTATTTT. This sequence encodes CASSLGTPTDTQYF.

The chain uses TRBV6-2 or TRBV6-3 and TRBJ1-1; D gene ambiguous. The germline V and J ends were trimmed by 1 base and 3 bases, with 12 bases remaining between them. CDR1 and CDR2 (germline): MNHEY, SVGEGT. The CDR3 contains 15 residues. The CDR3 sequence is CASSYLGSRYTEAFF. CDR3 in DNA: TGTGCCAGCAGTTACTTAGGCAGCCGGTACACTGAAGCTTTCTTT.

The sample holds a few counts of this clonotype. The V call is TRBV7-9, the J call TRBJ1-2; D ambiguous. The ends were cut back, 11 bases at V and 8 bases at J, with 15 bases in the middle. CDR1 and CDR2 (germline): SEHNR, FQNEAQ (reference sequence). CDR3 length equals 11 residues. The CDR3 is CALRTARGYTF. In nucleotides, the CDR3 is TGTGCCCTTCGGACGGCTCGGGGCTACACCTTC.

This clonotype was counted only a few times. This could be a read error, since a much larger clone is one nucleotide away. This chain joins TRBV20-1 and TRBJ1-1; no clear D. CDR1 and CDR2 (germline): DFQATT, SNEGSKA (reference sequence). This CDR3 has 13 residues. The CDR3 protein is CRAMVAMNTEAFF. CDR3 DNA sequence: TGCAGGGCTATGGTGGCCATGAACACTGAAGCTTTCTTT.

This chain links TRBV20-1 with TRBJ1-5; D gene unclear. The CDR3 runs to 14 residues. With 1 base removed from V and 0 bases from J, the gap between germline ends came to 7 bases. Germline-derived CDR1 and CDR2 are DFQATT and SNEGSKA (reference sequence). This CDR3 is CSARVGYSNQPQHF. The CDR3 DNA reads as TGCAGTGCTAGAGTAGGTTATAGCAATCAGCCCCAGCATTTT.

This clonotype was found many times. The chain combines TRBV12-3 or TRBV12-4 with TRBJ2-3, with TRBD2 matching 8 bases. This CDR3 contains 13 residues. V dropped 9 bases and J dropped 6; count of bases not matched to a gene: 8. CDR3 in amino acids: CASLARGADTQYF. CDR3 bases: TGTGCCAGTCTGGCGCGGGGGGCTGATACGCAGTATTTT.

The table lists this clonotype with a few counts. CDR3 in amino acids: CASIYVAGSLLDTQYF. CDR3 in DNA: TGTGCCAGCATCTATGTAGCAGGTTCCTTGTTAGATACGCAGTATTTT. The chain recombines TRBV7-2 with TRBJ2-3; no definite D call. The CDR3 is 16 amino acids. V was shortened by 7 bases and J by 5 bases, with 22 bases between the two germline ends. From germline, CDR1 is SGHTA and CDR2 FQGNSA.

CDR3 amino acids: CASSMTDNQPQHF. The CDR3 region has the DNA TGTGCCAGCAGCATGACAGATAATCAGCCCCAGCATTTT. The chain links TRBV7-9 to TRBJ1-5, with D maybe TRBD1 (5 bases). Looked up from germline, CDR1 is SEHNR and CDR2 is FQNEAQ (reference sequence). The CDR3 runs 13 residues. V lost 5 bases to trimming and J lost 4 bases, with 9 bases between them.

This clonotype has more than one count but fewer than ten. This sequence joins TRBV2 and TRBJ2-2, with a weak D call TRBD1 (5 bases). The CDR3 consists of 15 residues. The V gene's germline CDR1 is SNHLY and CDR2 FYNNEI. Trimming took 0 bases from V and 5 from J, leaving 10 bases between them. The CDR3 DNA reads as TGTGCCAGCAGTGAAGCGCAGGGTCTGACCGGGGAGCTGTTTTTT. It specifies CASSEAQGLTGELFF.